This TCR beta chain was observed in a study of shared clonotypes between healthy human individuals. On this clone: Antigen unknown.

CD45RO negativity and positive selection for CCR7 defined naive CD8 cells, a population that excluded terminally differentiated effector memory CD45RA+ cells. There were no recent acute infections or vaccinations among the donors, who were healthy HIV-negative adults. CDR3 length: 13 residues. The germline CDR1 and CDR2 sequences are SQVTM and ANQGSEA. V shed 3 bases and J shed 5 bases, with 13 bases lying between them. General study results and limits: How much donors shared clonotypes was expected to be affected by sequencing depth. Memory subsets generally showed smaller estimated richness than naive subsets did. About 5% of naive CD4 clonotypes were shared across four donors.

Only in-frame clones appear in the TCRdb table, and some are missing; sequencing was by immunoSEQ multiplex PCR. The sample has 550,000 to 650,000 clones, approximately 96% seen once. V and J are TRBV29-1 and TRBJ2-5; tentatively, D is TRBD2 (6 bases). The receptor's source is a woman aged 25 to 39 in good health. Sequenced material: naive CD8+ T cells sorted from blood. CDR3: CSVEEEGRETQYF. The CDR3 DNA reads TGCAGCGTTGAGGAGGAGGGGCGGGAGACCCAGTACTTC.